A single sample gave rise to the 29 T cell receptor beta chains below, sequenced in a study of blood T cell repertoires in COVID-19. The protocol was immunoSEQ multiplex PCR, while the TCRdb copy is restricted to in-frame clones and leaves out a portion. This table has about 130,000 clones, 70% to 80% appearing once. Material: peripheral blood. Receptor source: a man aged 55 to 70 who had recovered from COVID-19.

The rearrangement uses TRBV7-8 and TRBJ1-5; possible D gene TRBD1, 5 bases. This CDR3 comprises 11 residues. The germline V gene encodes CDR1 SGHVS and CDR2 FQNEAQ. The ends were cut back, 1 base at V and 15 bases at J, with 10 bases in the middle. As DNA, the CDR3 is TGTGCCAGCAGCTTAGGTCGGGGGGTGCATTTT. Translation: CASSLGRGVHF.

The rearrangement links TRBV11-2 to TRBJ1-2; tentatively, D is TRBD1 (6 bases). The ends were cut back, 5 bases at V and 5 bases at J, with 18 bases in the middle. The CDR3 has 15 amino acids. The V gene's germline CDR1 is SGHAT and CDR2 FQNNGV. The CDR3 DNA is TGTGCCAGCAGCCCCCGGACAGCCTCAGTTTATGGCTACACCTTC. Translating it yields CASSPRTASVYGYTF.

The chain carries TRBV19 and TRBJ1-1; weak D call: TRBD1 (5 bases). CDR1 LNHDA and CDR2 SQIVND come from the germline V gene (reference sequence). V lost 1 base, J lost 3 bases, and 9 bases lay in between. The CDR3 length is 14 residues. The DNA for the CDR3 is TGTGCCAGTAGTATAGGGGGCGTGGACACTGAAGCTTTCTTT. It codes for CASSIGGVDTEAFF.

This clone has more than one count but fewer than ten. The V call is TRBV6-2 or TRBV6-3, the J call TRBJ1-2, with a possible D match to TRBD1 (5 bases). V was cut by 2 bases and J by 7 bases, with 14 bases left in between. CDR3 length: 14 residues. Germline values: CDR1 MNHEY, CDR2 SVGEGT. CDR3 sequence: CASSYAAAQGGYTF. CDR3 DNA sequence: TGTGCCAGCAGTTACGCGGCAGCTCAGGGTGGCTACACCTTC.

CDR3 sequence (DNA): TGTGCCAGCAGCGTGACAGGGGTGAATGGCTACACCTTC. Translation gives CASSVTGVNGYTF. V and J are TRBV12-3 or TRBV12-4 and TRBJ1-2; 8 nucleotides agree with TRBD1. V trimming: 6 bases; J trimming: 6 bases; junction bases outside the gene matches: 6. The CDR3 spans 13 residues.

This chain uses TRBV6-1 with TRBJ1-4; the D is unclear. There are 13 residues in the CDR3. The ends were cut back, 0 bases at V and 11 bases at J, with 10 bases in the middle. The germline V gene encodes CDR1 MNHNS and CDR2 SASEGT. CDR3: CASSEAPPGKLFF. CDR3 nucleotide sequence: TGTGCCAGCAGTGAAGCGCCCCCCGGGAAACTGTTTTTT.

The DNA for the CDR3 is TGTGCCAGCCGGAAGGAGGATTCCTACGAGCAGTACTTC. Protein product: CASRKEDSYEQYF. The chain is built from TRBV19 and TRBJ2-7; tentative D call: TRBD2 (5 bases). The CDR3 spans 13 residues. Per the germline V gene, CDR1 is LNHDA and CDR2 is SQIVND (reference sequence). V lost 9 bases, J lost 1 base, and 13 bases lay in between. Based on the CDR3 plus reference TRBV19 and TRBJ2-7, the full variable domain is DGGITQSPKYLFRKEGQNVTLSCEQNLNHDAMYWYRQDPGQGLRLIYYSQIVNDFQKGDIAEGYSVSREKKESFPLTVTSAQKNPTAFYLCASRKEDSYEQYFGPGTRLTVT.

This chain joins TRBV7-3 and TRBJ2-2, with unresolved D. V was cut by 4 bases and J by 3 bases, with 3 bases left in between. The CDR3 covers 12 residues. The germline V gene has CDR1 SGHTA and CDR2 FQGTGA. The chain's CDR3 is CASSSYTGELFF. The CDR3 DNA reads as TGTGCCAGCAGCTCCTACACCGGGGAGCTGTTTTTT.

The rearrangement uses TRBV4-3 and TRBJ2-3, with D possibly matching TRBD2 (6 bases). CDR1 is LGHNA, CDR2 YSLEER, per germline. The CDR3 consists of 14 residues. The V and J ends lost 1 base and 5 bases respectively, with 10 bases between them. DNA of the CDR3: TGCGCCAGCAGCCAAGCCGGAGGGGTAGATACGCAGTATTTT. Protein: CASSQAGGVDTQYF.

The V and J genes are TRBV11-2 and TRBJ1-2; 7 positions agree with TRBD1. The ends lost 5 bases at V and 8 bases at J; junction bases unmatched: 8. Germline values: CDR1 SGHAT, CDR2 FQNNGV. CDR3 length equals 13 residues. The CDR3 here is CASSPDRARGYTF. The CDR3 DNA is TGTGCCAGCAGCCCAGACAGGGCGAGGGGCTACACCTTC.

J is TRBJ2-6 and V is TRBV3-1 (or the pseudogene TRBV3-2); D not resolved. Per germline, CDR1 LGHDT and CDR2 YNNKEL (reference sequence). V lost 4 bases and J 0 bases, leaving 7 bases between the germline ends. The CDR3 consists of 15 residues. The CDR3 region is CASSPASSGANVLTF. Here the CDR3 DNA reads TGTGCCAGCAGCCCTGCCAGCTCTGGGGCCAACGTCCTGACTTTC.

This chain joins TRBV27 and TRBJ1-5, with D possibly TRBD1 on 6 matching bases. Germline loops: CDR1 MNHEY, CDR2 SMNVEV (reference sequence). This CDR3 region has 15 residues. The ends were cut back, 3 bases at V and 1 base at J, with 10 bases in the middle. The CDR3 is CASSLQGQSNQPQHF. The CDR3, as DNA: TGTGCCAGCAGTTTGCAGGGGCAGAGCAATCAGCCCCAGCATTTT.

The chain has TRBV5-1 and TRBJ1-2; a weak D match, TRBD1 (5 bases). V shed 4 bases and J shed 1 base, with 14 bases lying between them. The CDR3 runs 15 residues. CDR1 is SGHRS, CDR2 YFSETQ, per germline. This CDR3 is CASSHQGGVNYGYTF. CDR3 DNA sequence: TGCGCCAGCAGCCATCAGGGAGGGGTTAACTATGGCTACACCTTC.

The chain uses TRBV19 and TRBJ2-4; 7 bases are shared with TRBD1. The J segment lost 2 bases and the V segment lost 5 bases, leaving 3 bases of the junction unmatched. CDR3 length: 14 residues. CDR1 and CDR2 (germline): LNHDA, SQIVND (reference sequence). The CDR3 coding sequence is TGTGCCAGTAGTGTACAGGGGACCAAAAACATTCAGTACTTC. This gives the protein CASSVQGTKNIQYF.

This clone turned up a few times. The V gene is TRBV21-1, the J gene TRBJ1-5. TRBV21-1 is classified as a pseudogene. The CDR3 is made up of 13 amino acids. DNA of the CDR3: TGTGCCAGCAGCAAAGTCAGGGAGGAGCCCCAGCATTTT. The encoded protein is CASSKVREEPQHF.

CDR3 protein: CASSLDGGASRELFF. In nucleotides, the CDR3 is TGTGCCAGCAGCTTGGACGGGGGGGCATCTAGGGAGCTGTTTTTT. This chain joins TRBV5-5 and TRBJ2-2, with 8 bases identical to TRBD2. CDR1 is SGHKS and CDR2 is YYEKEE in the germline V gene (reference sequence). The CDR3 has 15 amino acids. The junction had 7 bases not matched to a gene; V was cut back by 0 bases and J by 9 bases.

This sequence joins TRBV4-1 and TRBJ1-5; 10 bases line up with TRBD1. The J segment lost 9 bases and the V segment lost 1 base, leaving 3 bases of the junction unmatched. The CDR3 has 14 amino acids. Germline V gene lookup returns CDR1 MGHRA and CDR2 YSYEKL. CDR3 amino acids: CASSQGDRGGPQHF. The CDR3, as DNA: TGCGCCAGCAGCCAAGGGGACAGGGGAGGGCCCCAGCATTTT.

The V call is TRBV18, the J call TRBJ1-3, with TRBD1 as a possible D gene (6 bases). Between the trimmed V and J ends, which lost 6 bases and 15 bases, there was a span of 18 bases. CDR1 is KGHSH, CDR2 LQKENI, per germline. The length of the CDR3 is 12 residues. CDR3 residues: CASSLGPDRPYF. CDR3 bases: TGTGCCAGCTCCCTGGGGCCAGACAGGCCATATTTT.

The chain employs TRBV29-1 and TRBJ2-1; TRBD2 might be the D (5 bases). Germline lookup yields CDR1 SQVTM and CDR2 ANQGSEA. The CDR3 spans 15 residues. Trimming removed 4 bases at V and 2 bases at J, with 15 bases between. DNA of the CDR3: TGCAGCGTTGCCCGAAGGGAGCCCCCCTACAATGAGCAGTTCTTC. Residues: CSVARREPPYNEQFF.

The chain has TRBV15 and TRBJ1-1; 9 nucleotides line up with TRBD1. Germline CDR1 LNHNV, CDR2 YYDKDF (reference sequence). The ends lost 8 bases at V and 3 bases at J; junction bases unmatched: 13. This CDR3 is built from 16 residues. The CDR3 DNA reads as TGTGCCACCGCCGGGACAGGGAAATTGTCGGACACTGAAGCTTTCTTT. It yields the protein CATAGTGKLSDTEAFF.

This chain links TRBV9 with TRBJ2-3; TRBD1 aligns across 10 bases. This CDR3 has 15 residues. Trimming cost V 0 bases and J 3 bases; bases outside gene matches: 1. Germline CDR1 SGDLS, CDR2 YYNGEE. In DNA form, the CDR3 reads TGTGCCAGCAGCGTAGGGGGACAGGGGACAGATACGCAGTATTTT. Its translation: CASSVGGQGTDTQYF.

This sequence joins TRBV19 and TRBJ2-1, with TRBD1 identical over 8 bases. This CDR3 is built from 15 residues. V shed 4 bases, J shed 4 bases, and the junction held 6 bases outside the gene matches. The V gene's germline CDR1 is LNHDA and CDR2 SQIVND (reference sequence). Here the CDR3 reads CASSTGQGGYNEQFF. The CDR3 region has the DNA TGTGCCAGTAGTACCGGACAGGGCGGGTACAATGAGCAGTTCTTC.

For the CDR3, the DNA is TGTGCCAGCAGTTACCGCTCCGGGACAGCGAACACCGGGGAGCTGTTTTTT. Translating it yields CASSYRSGTANTGELFF. The chain uses TRBV6-2 or TRBV6-3 and TRBJ2-2; 7 bases map to TRBD1. The CDR3 totals 17 residues. The trim removed 2 bases at V and 0 bases at J, leaving 6 bases unmatched. CDR1 is MNHEY and CDR2 is SVGEGT in the germline V gene.

This clone was counted only a few times. V gene TRBV5-4 combines with J gene TRBJ1-1, with D perhaps TRBD1 (6 bases). The CDR3 covers 14 residues. The V and J ends lost 4 bases and 0 bases respectively, with 10 bases between them. Germline lookup yields CDR1 SGHNT and CDR2 YYREEE (reference sequence). CDR3 sequence reads: CASSQDSMNTEAFF. In nucleotides, the CDR3 is TGTGCCAGCAGCCAGGACAGTATGAACACTGAAGCTTTCTTT.

The genes are TRBV24-1 and TRBJ2-3; 11 positions agree with TRBD2. Germline CDR1 and CDR2: KGHDR and SFDVKD. The CDR3 is 16 amino acids. J was trimmed by 4 bases and V by 4 bases; bases with no gene match: 6. The CDR3 DNA reads TGTGCCACCAGTGACACTAGCGGGAGCGCGGCAGATACGCAGTATTTT. It specifies CATSDTSGSAADTQYF.

V gene TRBV11-2 combines with J gene TRBJ2-7; maybe TRBD1 (8 bases). Trimming pared 1 base from V and 6 bases from J, leaving 16 bases between. This CDR3 is 15 amino acids long. CDR1 is SGHAT, CDR2 FQNNGV, per germline. CDR3: CASSLAQGGMIEQYF. In nucleotides, the CDR3 is TGTGCCAGCAGCTTAGCACAGGGGGGGATGATCGAGCAGTACTTC.

This chain connects TRBV2 to TRBJ2-3; D possibly corresponds to TRBD1 (6 bases). With 3 bases removed from V and 7 bases from J, the gap between germline ends came to 17 bases. The CDR3 loop spans 15 amino acids. Germline CDR1 is SNHLY and CDR2 is FYNNEI. The CDR3 DNA follows: TGTGCCAGCAGTGATGGACAGCCCCCAGCGAATACGCAGTATTTT. It is translated as CASSDGQPPANTQYF.

The chain uses TRBV27 and TRBJ2-2; D is undetermined. The CDR3 has 15 amino acids. Germline assignment: CDR1 MNHEY and CDR2 SMNVEV (reference sequence). Trimming took 2 bases from V and 2 from J, leaving 9 bases between them. The chain's CDR3 is CASSLRRINTGELFF. The CDR3 DNA reads as TGTGCCAGCAGTTTAAGGCGGATTAACACCGGGGAGCTGTTTTTT.

This clone was detected only once. The chain is built from TRBV19 and TRBJ1-1; 8 positions agree with TRBD1. The CDR3 sequence is 13 residues long. Germline CDR1 and CDR2: LNHDA and SQIVND (reference sequence). With V trimmed by 3 bases and J by 3 bases, 0 bases remained unmatched. The CDR3 sequence is CASSMTGDTEAFF. DNA of the CDR3: TGTGCCAGTAGTATGACAGGGGACACTGAAGCTTTCTTT.